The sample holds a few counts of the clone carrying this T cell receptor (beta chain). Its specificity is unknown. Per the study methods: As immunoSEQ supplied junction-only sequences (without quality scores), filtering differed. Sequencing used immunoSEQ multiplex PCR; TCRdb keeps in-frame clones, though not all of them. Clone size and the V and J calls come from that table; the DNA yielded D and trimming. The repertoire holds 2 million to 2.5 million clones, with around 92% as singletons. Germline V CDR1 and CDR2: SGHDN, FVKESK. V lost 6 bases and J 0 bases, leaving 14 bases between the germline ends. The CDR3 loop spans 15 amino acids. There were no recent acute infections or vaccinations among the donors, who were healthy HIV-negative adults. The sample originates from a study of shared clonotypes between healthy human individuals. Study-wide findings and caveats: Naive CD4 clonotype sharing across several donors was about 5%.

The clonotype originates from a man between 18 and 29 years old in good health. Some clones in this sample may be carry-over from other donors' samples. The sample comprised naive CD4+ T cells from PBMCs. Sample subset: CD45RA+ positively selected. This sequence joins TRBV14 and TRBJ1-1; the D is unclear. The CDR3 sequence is CASREISSVNTEAFF. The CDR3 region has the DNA TGTGCCAGCAGAGAGATAAGTTCAGTGAACACTGAAGCTTTCTTT.